Detailed here is one T cell receptor (beta chain). The antigen is undetermined. This CDR3 comprises 13 residues. Unmatched junction bases numbered 5, after V lost 3 bases and J lost 7 bases. The germline gives CDR1 KGHSH, CDR2 LQKENI. The sample comes from a study of T cell responses to AZD1222 COVID-19 vaccine. The study, taken as a whole, reports: The number of AZD1222 recipients seropositive at baseline was only five to seven.

Repertoires were generated with immunoSEQ multiplex PCR, while TCRdb's copy carries only in-frame clones and drops some. The data hold about 97,000 clones, with around 89% observed a single time. V usage is TRBV18 and J usage is TRBJ1-1; TRBD1 matches 7 bases. Specimen: peripheral blood, collected on day 0 of AZD1222 vaccination. This TCR derives from an adult in good health. CDR3 sequence reads: CASSPRGQLEAFF. CDR3 nucleotides: TGTGCCAGCTCACCCCGGGGACAGCTTGAAGCTTTCTTT.